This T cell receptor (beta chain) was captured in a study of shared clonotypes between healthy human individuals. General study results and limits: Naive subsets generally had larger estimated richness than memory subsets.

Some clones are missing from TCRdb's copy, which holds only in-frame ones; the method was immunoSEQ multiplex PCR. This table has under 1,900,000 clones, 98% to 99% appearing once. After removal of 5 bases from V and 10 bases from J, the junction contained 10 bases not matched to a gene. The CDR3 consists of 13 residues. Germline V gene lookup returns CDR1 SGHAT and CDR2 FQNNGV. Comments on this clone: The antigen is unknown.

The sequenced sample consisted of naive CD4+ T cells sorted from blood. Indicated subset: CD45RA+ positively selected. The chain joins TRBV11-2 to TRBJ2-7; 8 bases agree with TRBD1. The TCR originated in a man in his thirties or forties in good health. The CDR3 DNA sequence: TGTGCCAGCAGCCGCGCAGGACAGGGCGTACAGTACTTC. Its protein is CASSRAGQGVQYF.